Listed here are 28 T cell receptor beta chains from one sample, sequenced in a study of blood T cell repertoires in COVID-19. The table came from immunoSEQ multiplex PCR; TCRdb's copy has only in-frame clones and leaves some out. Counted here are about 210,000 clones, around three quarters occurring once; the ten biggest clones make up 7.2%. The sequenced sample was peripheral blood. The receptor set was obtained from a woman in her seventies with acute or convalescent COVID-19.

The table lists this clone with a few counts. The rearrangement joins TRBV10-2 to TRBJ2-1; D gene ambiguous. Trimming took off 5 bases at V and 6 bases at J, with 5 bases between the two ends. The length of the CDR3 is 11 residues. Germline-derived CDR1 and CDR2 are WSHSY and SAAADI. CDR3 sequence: CASSQVNEQFF. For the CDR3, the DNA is TGCGCCAGCAGTCAGGTCAATGAGCAGTTCTTC.

The DNA of the CDR3 is TGCGCCAGCAGCTCCGGACAGCCCTCCTACGAGCAGTACGTC. This gives the protein CASSSGQPSYEQYV. V gene TRBV5-1 combines with J gene TRBJ2-7, with D maybe TRBD1 (6 bases). V was cut by 3 bases and J by 0 bases, with 10 bases left in between. Germline CDR1 reads SGHRS; CDR2 reads YFSETQ. This CDR3 has 14 residues.

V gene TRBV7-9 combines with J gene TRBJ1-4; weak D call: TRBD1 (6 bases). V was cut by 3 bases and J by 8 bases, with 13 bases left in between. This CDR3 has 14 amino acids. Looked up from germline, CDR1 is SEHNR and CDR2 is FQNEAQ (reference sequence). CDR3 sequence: CASSFDRTVEKLFF. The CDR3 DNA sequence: TGTGCCAGCAGCTTCGACAGGACGGTAGAAAAACTGTTTTTT.

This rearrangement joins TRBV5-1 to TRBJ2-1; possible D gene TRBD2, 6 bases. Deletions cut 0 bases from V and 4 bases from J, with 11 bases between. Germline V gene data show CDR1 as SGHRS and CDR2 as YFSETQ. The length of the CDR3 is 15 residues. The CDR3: CASSLAISGYNEQFF. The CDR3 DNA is TGCGCCAGCAGCTTGGCGATTAGCGGATACAATGAGCAGTTCTTC.

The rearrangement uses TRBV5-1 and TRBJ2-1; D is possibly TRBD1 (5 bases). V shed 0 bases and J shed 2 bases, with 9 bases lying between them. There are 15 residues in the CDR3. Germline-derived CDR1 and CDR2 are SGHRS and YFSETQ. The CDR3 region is CASSLGWGTYNEQFF. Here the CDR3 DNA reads TGCGCCAGCAGCTTGGGGTGGGGCACCTACAATGAGCAGTTCTTC.

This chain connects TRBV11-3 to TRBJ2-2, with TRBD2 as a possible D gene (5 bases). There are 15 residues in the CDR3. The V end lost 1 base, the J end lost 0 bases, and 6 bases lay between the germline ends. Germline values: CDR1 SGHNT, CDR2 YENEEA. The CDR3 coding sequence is TGTGCCAGCAGCTTAGGGGGAGCGAACACCGGGGAGCTGTTTTTT. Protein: CASSLGGANTGELFF.

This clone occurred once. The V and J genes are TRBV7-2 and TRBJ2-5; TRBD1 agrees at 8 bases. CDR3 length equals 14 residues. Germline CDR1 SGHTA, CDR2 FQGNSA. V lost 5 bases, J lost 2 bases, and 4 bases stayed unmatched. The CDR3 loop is CASSVRQGQETQYF. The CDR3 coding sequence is TGTGCCAGCAGCGTAAGACAGGGGCAAGAGACCCAGTACTTC.

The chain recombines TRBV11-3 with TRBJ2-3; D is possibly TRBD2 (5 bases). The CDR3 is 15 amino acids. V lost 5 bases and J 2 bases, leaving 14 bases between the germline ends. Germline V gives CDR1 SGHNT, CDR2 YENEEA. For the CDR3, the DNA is TGTGCCAGCAGCGACGAGGGAAGGGCCACAGATACGCAGTATTTT. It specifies CASSDEGRATDTQYF.

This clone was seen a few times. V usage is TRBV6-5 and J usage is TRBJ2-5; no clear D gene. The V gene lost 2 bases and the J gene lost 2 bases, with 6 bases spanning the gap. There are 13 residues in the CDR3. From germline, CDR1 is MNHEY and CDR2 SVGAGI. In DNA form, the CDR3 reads TGTGCCAGCAGTTACCAGGAACAAGAGACCCAGTACTTC. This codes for CASSYQEQETQYF.

The CDR3 nucleotides are TGCAGTGCTAGTCCCAACACAGATACGCAGTATTTT. Translating gives CSASPNTDTQYF. This chain uses TRBV20-1 with TRBJ2-3, with no clear D. Germline V gene data show CDR1 as DFQATT and CDR2 as SNEGSKA (reference sequence). V gave up 3 bases and J gave up 2 bases, with 6 bases separating them. This CDR3 is 12 amino acids long.

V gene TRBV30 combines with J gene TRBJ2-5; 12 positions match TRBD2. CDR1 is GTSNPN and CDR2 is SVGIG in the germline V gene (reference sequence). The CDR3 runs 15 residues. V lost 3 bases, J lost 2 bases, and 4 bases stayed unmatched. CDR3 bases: TGTGCCTGGAGCGGGGGACTAGCGGGTCAAGAGACCCAGTACTTC. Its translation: CAWSGGLAGQETQYF.

In DNA, the CDR3 is TGCGCCAGCAGCCAAGATACTGGGAGGGCCGGGGAGCTGTTTTTT. Amino acid sequence: CASSQDTGRAGELFF. J is TRBJ2-2 and V is TRBV4-1; the match to TRBD2 covers 7 bases. This CDR3 has 15 residues. Trimming at V came to 0 bases and at J to 6 bases, leaving 4 bases not matched to a gene. Germline CDR1 reads MGHRA; CDR2 reads YSYEKL.

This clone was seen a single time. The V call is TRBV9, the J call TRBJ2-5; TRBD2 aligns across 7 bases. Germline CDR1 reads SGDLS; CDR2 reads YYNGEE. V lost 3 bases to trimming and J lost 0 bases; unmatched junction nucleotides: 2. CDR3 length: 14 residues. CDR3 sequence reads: CASSATSDQETQYF. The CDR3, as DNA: TGTGCCAGCAGCGCTACTAGCGACCAAGAGACCCAGTACTTC.

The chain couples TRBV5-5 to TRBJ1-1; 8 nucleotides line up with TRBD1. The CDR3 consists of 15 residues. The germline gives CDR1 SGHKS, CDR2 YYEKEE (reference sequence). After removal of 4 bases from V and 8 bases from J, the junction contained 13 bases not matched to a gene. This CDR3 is CASSPRTGNAIEAFF. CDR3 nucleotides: TGTGCCAGCAGCCCCAGGACAGGGAATGCTATAGAAGCTTTCTTT.

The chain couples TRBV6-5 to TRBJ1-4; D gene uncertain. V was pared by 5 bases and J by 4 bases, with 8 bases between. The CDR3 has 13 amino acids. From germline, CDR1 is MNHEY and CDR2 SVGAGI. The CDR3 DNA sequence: TGTGCCAGCAGTCCCGGGTTTAATGAAAAACTGTTTTTT. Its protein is CASSPGFNEKLFF.

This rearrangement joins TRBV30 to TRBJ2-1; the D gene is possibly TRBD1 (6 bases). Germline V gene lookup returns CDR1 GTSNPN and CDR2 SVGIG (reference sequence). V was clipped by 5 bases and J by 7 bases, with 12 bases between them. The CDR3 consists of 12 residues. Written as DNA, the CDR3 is TGTGCCTGGGCACAGGGAGTAAATGAGCAGTTCTTC. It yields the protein CAWAQGVNEQFF.

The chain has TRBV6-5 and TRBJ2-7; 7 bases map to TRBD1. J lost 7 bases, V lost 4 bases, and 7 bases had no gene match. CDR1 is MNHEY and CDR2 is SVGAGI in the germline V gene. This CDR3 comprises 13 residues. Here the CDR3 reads CASSSPGQLEQYF. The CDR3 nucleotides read TGTGCCAGCAGTTCACCGGGACAGCTGGAGCAGTACTTC.

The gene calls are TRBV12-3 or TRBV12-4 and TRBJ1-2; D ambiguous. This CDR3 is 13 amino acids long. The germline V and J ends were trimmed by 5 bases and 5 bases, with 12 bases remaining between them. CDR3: CASSRTGGYGYTF. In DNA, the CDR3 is TGTGCCAGCAGTCGGACGGGAGGGTATGGCTACACCTTC.

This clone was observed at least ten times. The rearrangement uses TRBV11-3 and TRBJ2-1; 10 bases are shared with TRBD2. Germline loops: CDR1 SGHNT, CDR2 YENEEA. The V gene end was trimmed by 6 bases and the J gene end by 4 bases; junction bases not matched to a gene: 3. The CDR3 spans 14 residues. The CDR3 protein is CASSLAGEYNEQFF. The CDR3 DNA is TGTGCCAGCAGTCTAGCGGGAGAATACAATGAGCAGTTCTTC.

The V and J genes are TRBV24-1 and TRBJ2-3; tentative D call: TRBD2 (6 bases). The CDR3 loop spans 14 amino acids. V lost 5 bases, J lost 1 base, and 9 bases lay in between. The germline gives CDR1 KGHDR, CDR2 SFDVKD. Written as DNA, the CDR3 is TGTGCCACCAGTGGGGGGGTGCGCACAGATACGCAGTATTTT. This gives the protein CATSGGVRTDTQYF.

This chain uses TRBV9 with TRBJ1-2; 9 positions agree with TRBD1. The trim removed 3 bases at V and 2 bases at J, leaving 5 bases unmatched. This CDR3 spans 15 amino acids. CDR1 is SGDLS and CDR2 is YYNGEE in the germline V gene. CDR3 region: CASSGPGQGNYGYTF. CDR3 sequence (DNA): TGTGCCAGCAGCGGACCCGGACAGGGGAACTATGGCTACACCTTC.

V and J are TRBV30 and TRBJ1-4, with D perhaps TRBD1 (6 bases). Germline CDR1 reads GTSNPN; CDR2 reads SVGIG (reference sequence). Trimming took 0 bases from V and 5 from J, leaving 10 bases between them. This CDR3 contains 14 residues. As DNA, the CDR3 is TGTGCCTGGAGTGTACAGGGTATCAATGAAAAACTGTTTTTT. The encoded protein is CAWSVQGINEKLFF.

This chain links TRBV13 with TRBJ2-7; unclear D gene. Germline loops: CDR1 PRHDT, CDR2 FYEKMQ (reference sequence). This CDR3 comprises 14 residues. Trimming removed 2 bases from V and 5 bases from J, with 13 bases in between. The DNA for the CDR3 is TGTGCCAGCAGCTTATACAGTTCAAAGGACGAGCAGTACTTC. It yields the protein CASSLYSSKDEQYF.

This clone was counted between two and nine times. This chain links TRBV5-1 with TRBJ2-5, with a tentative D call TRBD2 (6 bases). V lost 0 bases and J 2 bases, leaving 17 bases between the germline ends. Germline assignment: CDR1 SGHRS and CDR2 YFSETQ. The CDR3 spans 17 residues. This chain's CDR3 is CASSLAAGPKAQETQYF. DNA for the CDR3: TGCGCCAGCAGCTTGGCGGCGGGGCCCAAGGCTCAAGAGACCCAGTACTTC.

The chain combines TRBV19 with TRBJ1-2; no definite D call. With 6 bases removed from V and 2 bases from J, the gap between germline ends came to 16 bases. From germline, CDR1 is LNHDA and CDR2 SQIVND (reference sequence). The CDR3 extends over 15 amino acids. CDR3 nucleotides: TGTGCCAGTAGGAACTCTGGAGGCCGCAACTATGGCTACACCTTC. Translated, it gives CASRNSGGRNYGYTF.

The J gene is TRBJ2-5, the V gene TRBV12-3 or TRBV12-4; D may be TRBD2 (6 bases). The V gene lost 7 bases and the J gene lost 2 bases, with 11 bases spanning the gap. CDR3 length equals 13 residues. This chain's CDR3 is CASTQGLQETQYF. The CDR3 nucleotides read TGTGCCAGCACCCAGGGACTGCAAGAGACCCAGTACTTC.

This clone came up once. CDR3 bases: TGCGCCAGCAGCGAGATTCAGGGTAGCGGCACTGAAGCTTTCTTT. As protein: CASSEIQGSGTEAFF. The V and J genes are TRBV10-1 and TRBJ1-1, with D maybe TRBD1 (5 bases). Looked up from germline, CDR1 is WNHNN and CDR2 is SYGVQD (reference sequence). V was trimmed by 6 bases and J by 4 bases, leaving 18 bases between them. The CDR3 length is 15 residues.

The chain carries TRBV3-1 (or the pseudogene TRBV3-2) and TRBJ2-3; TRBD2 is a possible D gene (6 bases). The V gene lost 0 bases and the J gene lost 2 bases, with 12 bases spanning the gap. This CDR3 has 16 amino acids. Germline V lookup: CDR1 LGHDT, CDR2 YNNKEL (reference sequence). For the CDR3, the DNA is TGTGCCAGCAGCCAAGATCCCCAGCGGGTCACAGATACGCAGTATTTT. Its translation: CASSQDPQRVTDTQYF.